This note documents a single T cell receptor beta chain sequence. CDR1 is SNHLY, CDR2 FYNNEI, per germline. This CDR3 has 14 residues. After removal of 5 bases from V and 4 bases from J, the junction contained 5 bases not matched to a gene. The record originates from a study of blood T cell repertoires in COVID-19. Background on the study: Researchers got acute and convalescent COVID-19 samples from the United States, Italy and Spain. Sources were T cells, B-cell-depleted T cells, or PBMCs; the material itself was cDNA or gDNA.

In the original workflow: Reference gene primers were amplified, and this amplification served to estimate nucleated cell counts. TCRdb's copy holds only in-frame clones and misses some; the assay was immunoSEQ multiplex PCR. V and J calls and clone size come straight from that table; D and trimming were deduced from the DNA. This repertoire shows about 160,000 clones, 84% found once; its top ten account for around 7.7%. Material: peripheral blood. The receptor's source is a middle-aged man who had recovered from COVID-19. The gene calls are TRBV2 and TRBJ1-2; TRBD1 matches 9 bases. CDR3 protein: CASSTGGQTYGYTF. DNA of the CDR3: TGTGCCAGCAGTACAGGGGGCCAGACCTATGGCTACACCTTC.